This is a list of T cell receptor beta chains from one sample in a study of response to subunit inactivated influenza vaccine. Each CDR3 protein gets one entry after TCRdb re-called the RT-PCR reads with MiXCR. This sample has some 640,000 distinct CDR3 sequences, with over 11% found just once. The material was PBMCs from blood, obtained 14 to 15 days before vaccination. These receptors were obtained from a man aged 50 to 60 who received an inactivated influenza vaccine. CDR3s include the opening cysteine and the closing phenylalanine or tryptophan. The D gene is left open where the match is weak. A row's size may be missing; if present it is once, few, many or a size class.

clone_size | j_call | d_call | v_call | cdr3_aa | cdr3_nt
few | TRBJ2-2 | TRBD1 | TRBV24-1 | CATSDEDRTGRSGELFF | TGTGCCACCAGTGACGAAGATAGGACAGGGAGGTCCGGGGAGCTGTTTTTT
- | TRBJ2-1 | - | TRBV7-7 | CASSSHEGAPNNEQFF | TGTGCCAGCAGCTCCCACGAAGGAGCCCCGAACAATGAGCAGTTCTTC
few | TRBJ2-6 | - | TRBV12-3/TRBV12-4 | CAVRTTGANVLTF | TGTGCCGTTCGGACAACTGGGGCCAACGTCCTGACTTTC
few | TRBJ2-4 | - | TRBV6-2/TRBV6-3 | CASTTRTRGIQYF | TGTGCCAGCACCACAAGGACCCGGGGCATTCAGTACTTC
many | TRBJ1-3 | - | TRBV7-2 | CASSHGSAPGNTIYF | TGTGCCAGCAGCCATGGGTCGGCCCCTGGAAACACCATATATTTT
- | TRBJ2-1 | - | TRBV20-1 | CSASPREGPYNEQFF | TGCAGTGCTAGTCCTAGGGAAGGTCCCTACAATGAGCAGTTCTTC
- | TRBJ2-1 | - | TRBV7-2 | CASSLASIPYNEQFF | TGTGCCAGCAGCTTAGCGAGTATTCCCTACAATGAGCAGTTCTTC
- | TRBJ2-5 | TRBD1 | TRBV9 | CASSQDRGDEETQYF | TGTGCCAGCAGCCAAGACAGGGGGGACGAAGAGACCCAGTACTTC
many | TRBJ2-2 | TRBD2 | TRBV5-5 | CASRSLAAGELFF | TGTGCCAGCAGATCACTAGCGGCCGGGGAGCTGTTTTTT
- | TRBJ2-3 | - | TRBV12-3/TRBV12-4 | CASTPTGPTDTQYF | TGTGCCAGCACGCCGACAGGCCCCACAGATACGCAGTATTTT
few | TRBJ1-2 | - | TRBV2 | CASSEALRGIGYTF | TGTGCCAGCAGTGAAGCGCTTCGGGGAATCGGCTACACCTTC
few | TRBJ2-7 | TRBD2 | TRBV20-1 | CSARGASGSMYEQYF | TGCAGTGCTCGAGGGGCTAGCGGGAGTATGTACGAGCAGTACTTC
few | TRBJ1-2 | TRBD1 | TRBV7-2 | CASSLVGPRTGGSYTF | TGTGCCAGCAGCTTAGTGGGTCCCCGGACAGGGGGCAGCTACACCTTC
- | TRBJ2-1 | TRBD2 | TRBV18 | CASSPRASGPSYNEQFF | TGTGCCAGCTCACCACGGGCTAGCGGCCCATCCTACAATGAGCAGTTCTTC
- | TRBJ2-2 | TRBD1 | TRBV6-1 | CASSDPIQGANTGELFF | TGTGCCAGCAGTGACCCGATACAGGGGGCAAACACCGGGGAGCTGTTTTTT